The 3 T cell receptor beta chains presented below share a single source sample, sequenced in a study of control samples from healthy donors and cancer patients. Some clones are missing from TCRdb's copy, which holds only in-frame ones; the method was immunoSEQ multiplex PCR. The sample carries about 160,000 clones, roughly 95% recorded once. The sequencing input was blood. The origin of the receptors is a woman in her 30s in good health.

The chain is built from TRBV11-2 and TRBJ1-2, with D possibly matching TRBD1 (5 bases). V was clipped by 2 bases and J by 3 bases, with 19 bases between them. The CDR3 is 17 residues long. The germline CDR1 and CDR2 sequences are SGHAT and FQNNGV. The CDR3: CASSLFSGGMKDYGYTF. CDR3 DNA sequence: TGTGCCAGCAGCTTATTTTCCGGGGGTATGAAGGACTATGGCTACACCTTC.

On this clone: One junction end disagrees with the germline gene, perhaps due to a read error. The rearrangement uses TRBV18 and TRBJ2-1; 7 nucleotides align to TRBD1. Germline V gives CDR1 KGHSH, CDR2 LQKENI. The CDR3 runs 17 residues. As DNA, the CDR3 is TGTGCCAGCTCACCAGAGTTGAGGGGGCGCATGAACAATGGGCAGTTCTTC. Amino acids: CASSPELRGRMNNGQFF.

The genes are TRBV28 and TRBJ1-1; D gene unclear. In germline, CDR1 is MDHEN, CDR2 SYDVKM. The CDR3 is made up of 14 amino acids. Between the trimmed V and J ends, which lost 6 bases and 1 base, there was a span of 12 bases. In DNA form, the CDR3 reads TGTGCCAGCAGCACCCCGGGAGCGAACACTGAAGCTTTCTTT. It is translated as CASSTPGANTEAFF.